The clone carrying this T cell receptor beta chain counts as medium-sized by frequency. Its target is unknown. The CDR3 consists of 18 residues. Looked up from germline, CDR1 is SGHVS and CDR2 is FNYEAQ. Some 39,000 genome equivalents of blood DNA were amplified for TRB. These data originate in a study of T cell clusters in autoimmune cytopenias. The overall study: Per sample, median TRB depth was approximately 48,000 reads, yielding a median roughly 2,000 distinct clonotypes.

One tube held mixed TRB-A and TRB-B primer pools for touch-down PCR. For each CDR3 protein, TCRdb gives one entry from its re-call of the multiplex PCR reads, without DNA. The repertoire shows about 1,100 distinct CDR3 sequences; the top ten hold 40% to 55%. General study findings and limits: Functional roles of the in silico T cell clusters still await experimental validation. TRB repertoire shifts in secondary cytopenia and chronic lymphocytic leukemia mostly reflected lymphoma, not autoimmunity. Primary autoimmune cytopenia patients appeared to lack physiological T cell clusters present in healthy donors.

The rearrangement links TRBV7-6 to TRBJ2-2; TCRdb's assignment of TRBD1 cannot be checked, as there is no DNA. The sequenced sample was peripheral blood. This sequence originates from a human donor with an autoimmune cytopenia or autoimmune hepatitis (not recorded which). The CDR3 spells CASSLPPGDRPITGELFF.